Shown below are 9 T cell receptor beta chains from a single sample sequenced in a study of blood T cells in healthy people across ages. A J-beta primer mix and a sample-barcoded 5' primer were used in a second PCR of about 6 to 12 cycles. TCRdb re-analysed the 5' RACE reads in MiXCR, keeping a single row per CDR3 protein. Altogether roughly 1.7 million distinct CDR3 sequences are present, almost 35% being singletons, with the ten largest covering about 11%. Sequencing was performed on blood. The origin of the receptors is a woman aged 25 to 45 in good health.

The genes are TRBV20-1 and TRBJ2-5; TRBD2 matches at 11 bases. This CDR3 spans 19 amino acids. Per germline, CDR1 DFQATT and CDR2 SNEGSKA (reference sequence). V gave up 1 base and J gave up 0 bases; unmatched junction bases: 13. In nucleotides, the CDR3 is TGCAGTGCTAGAGGGAGGGCTAGCGGGGGGCCAAGGTACCAAGAGACCCAGTACTTC. Amino acids: CSARGRASGGPRYQETQYF.

This clonotype was recorded a few times. The rearrangement joins TRBV5-1 to TRBJ2-5, with 9 bases identical to TRBD1. Germline assignment: CDR1 SGHRS and CDR2 YFSETQ. The CDR3 is made up of 15 amino acids. V gave up 3 bases and J gave up 4 bases; unmatched junction bases: 7. Here the CDR3 DNA reads TGCGCCAGCAGCTACGGGACAGGGCACGTAGAGACCCAGTACTTC. It yields the protein CASSYGTGHVETQYF.

This clonotype was detected only a few times. The chain uses TRBV20-1 and TRBJ2-1; D might be TRBD2 (5 bases). This CDR3 comprises 13 residues. Germline values: CDR1 DFQATT, CDR2 SNEGSKA (reference sequence). V was shortened by 2 bases and J by 9 bases, with 14 bases between the two germline ends. The CDR3 sequence: CSARRRLASEQFF. The CDR3 DNA is TGCAGTGCTAGACGCCGTCTAGCCAGTGAGCAGTTCTTC.

The V call is TRBV2, the J call TRBJ2-7, with D perhaps matching TRBD1 (5 bases). From germline, CDR1 is SNHLY and CDR2 FYNNEI. This CDR3 spans 14 amino acids. V shed 8 bases and J shed 6 bases, with 20 bases lying between them. This chain's CDR3 is CASSIQRGGTEQYF. For the CDR3, the DNA is TGTGCCAGCTCTATCCAAAGGGGCGGTACCGAGCAGTACTTC.

This clonotype was counted only a few times. The chain is built from TRBV4-1 and TRBJ2-2; D not certain. Germline CDR1 is MGHRA and CDR2 is YSYEKL. This CDR3 is 14 amino acids long. V was pared by 1 base and J by 3 bases, with 6 bases between. The CDR3 nucleotides are TGCGCCAGCAGCCAAGCTTCAGACACCGGGGAGCTGTTTTTT. This codes for CASSQASDTGELFF.

This clonotype was detected a few times. The chain has TRBV6-1 and TRBJ1-1, with D possibly matching TRBD1 (5 bases). Germline assignment: CDR1 MNHNS and CDR2 SASEGT. The ends were cut back, 2 bases at V and 8 bases at J, with 12 bases in the middle. The CDR3 runs 13 residues. The CDR3 DNA is TGTGCCAGCAGTGAACTGCGGCAGGGAGAAGCTTTCTTT. Its translation is CASSELRQGEAFF.

This clonotype was seen more than once but under ten times. The rearrangement uses TRBV12-3 or TRBV12-4 and TRBJ2-5, with unresolved D. V lost 6 bases and J 6 bases, leaving 11 bases between the germline ends. The CDR3 extends over 12 amino acids. The CDR3 DNA reads as TGTGCCAGCAGCTATGATCTACAGACCCAGTACTTC. This codes for CASSYDLQTQYF.

A word on this clonotype: Because the CDR3 is missing its conserved closing phenylalanine or tryptophan, this is likely a read error. The rearrangement joins TRBV5-1 to TRBJ2-5; 10 nucleotides agree with TRBD2. Germline V gives CDR1 SGHRS, CDR2 YFSETQ. With 5 bases clipped from V and 5 bases from J, the junction kept 6 bases outside the gene matches. The CDR3 is 14 residues long. DNA for the CDR3: TGCGCCAGCAGTCTAGCGGGAGTGGGGGAGACCCAGTACAAC. Encoded protein: CASSLAGVGETQYN.

The rearrangement joins TRBV11-2 to TRBJ2-7, with D maybe TRBD2 (6 bases). With 2 bases removed from V and 3 bases from J, the gap between germline ends came to 17 bases. Germline loops: CDR1 SGHAT, CDR2 FQNNGV. The CDR3 covers 16 residues. Here the CDR3 reads CASSLFAGQIGYEQYF. For the CDR3, the DNA is TGTGCCAGCAGCTTATTCGCGGGGCAGATAGGCTACGAGCAGTACTTC.